This entry is about one T cell receptor (beta chain). Profiled with immunoSEQ multiplex PCR; TCRdb holds only in-frame clones, not every one. The table lists approximately 250,000 clones, 70% to 90% of them singletons. The source of the sample is a study of blood T cell repertoires in COVID-19. Trimming removed 0 bases at V and 4 bases at J, with 10 bases between. Per the germline V gene, CDR1 is SGHRS and CDR2 is YFSETQ. This CDR3 has 14 amino acids. The chain uses TRBV5-1 and TRBJ1-1; no clear D. The receptor comes from a woman aged 55-70 years with COVID-19, enrolled during active disease. Material for sequencing was peripheral blood. CDR3 DNA sequence: TGCGCCAGCAGCTTGGCGGCTGGGAGCACTGAAGCTTTCTTT. Its protein is CASSLAAGSTEAFF.